The rows below give T cell receptor beta chains drawn from one sample of a study of shared clonotypes between healthy human individuals. The protocol was immunoSEQ multiplex PCR, while the TCRdb copy is restricted to in-frame clones and leaves out a portion. Here the sample spans under 850,000 clones, roughly two thirds being singletons. The sequenced sample was memory CD4+ T cells sorted from blood. The receptors originated from a woman aged 25-40 years in good health. Both conserved end residues are trimmed from each CDR3. Fields, in order: CDR3 protein, V gene, D gene, CDR3 length. A D gene is named only where the DNA matches it firmly.

cdr3_aa: ASSRGLAGGVTGELF
v_call: TRBV11-3
d_call: TRBD2
cdr3_length: 15

cdr3_aa: SVGRGGGRNEQF
v_call: TRBV29-1
d_call: .
cdr3_length: 12

cdr3_aa: ASSLAGGSHEQY
v_call: TRBV11-2
d_call: TRBD2
cdr3_length: 12

cdr3_aa: ASSQDHRNYEQY
v_call: TRBV4-2
d_call: .
cdr3_length: 12

cdr3_aa: ASSPRRGGGNTIY
v_call: TRBV4-1
d_call: .
cdr3_length: 13

cdr3_aa: ATSGRPGRGSYEQY
v_call: TRBV15
d_call: .
cdr3_length: 14

cdr3_aa: ASSRLAGVGNEQF
v_call: TRBV19
d_call: TRBD2
cdr3_length: 13

cdr3_aa: ASSYIGLEGETQY
v_call: TRBV6-5
d_call: .
cdr3_length: 13

cdr3_aa: ASSTWDGYT
v_call: TRBV28
d_call: .
cdr3_length: 9

cdr3_aa: ASSLEFSGRDEQY
v_call: TRBV5-1
d_call: TRBD2
cdr3_length: 13

cdr3_aa: ASSQGSQRLLSNEQF
v_call: TRBV7-9
d_call: .
cdr3_length: 15

cdr3_aa: ASSQMSGSGNTIY
v_call: TRBV4-1
d_call: .
cdr3_length: 13

cdr3_aa: ASSQVRGSGEEKLF
v_call: TRBV4-1
d_call: .
cdr3_length: 14

cdr3_aa: ASSGRNQALNYEQY
v_call: TRBV6-1
d_call: .
cdr3_length: 14

cdr3_aa: ASSEETGELF
v_call: TRBV10-1
d_call: .
cdr3_length: 10

cdr3_aa: ASSLRWDEQF
v_call: TRBV9
d_call: .
cdr3_length: 10

cdr3_aa: ASSPGVAGGYEQY
v_call: TRBV11-2
d_call: TRBD2
cdr3_length: 13

cdr3_aa: ATSRDWGGGNTIY
v_call: TRBV15
d_call: .
cdr3_length: 13

cdr3_aa: ASSQEELTIYEQY
v_call: TRBV4-2
d_call: .
cdr3_length: 13

cdr3_aa: ASSIQQNQPQH
v_call: TRBV19
d_call: .
cdr3_length: 11

cdr3_aa: ASSPLVTVLGTQY
v_call: TRBV18
d_call: .
cdr3_length: 13

cdr3_aa: ASSFTGTSGSYETQY
v_call: TRBV5-1
d_call: TRBD2
cdr3_length: 15

cdr3_aa: ASSLGARTDTQY
v_call: TRBV7-6
d_call: .
cdr3_length: 12

cdr3_aa: ASSRSGRLQETQY
v_call: TRBV28
d_call: TRBD2
cdr3_length: 13

cdr3_aa: ASSPLQGTENTEAF
v_call: TRBV18
d_call: .
cdr3_length: 14

cdr3_aa: ASSLPRQDPNYGYT
v_call: TRBV28
d_call: .
cdr3_length: 14

cdr3_aa: ASSPLRAGRGEQY
v_call: TRBV2
d_call: .
cdr3_length: 13

cdr3_aa: ASSLQGMNTEAF
v_call: TRBV5-1
d_call: .
cdr3_length: 12

cdr3_aa: ASSFFRGGDTGELF
v_call: TRBV27
d_call: .
cdr3_length: 14

cdr3_aa: AMRDGFSTDTQY
v_call: TRBV2
d_call: .
cdr3_length: 12

cdr3_aa: ASSSGGKNEQF
v_call: TRBV7-2
d_call: TRBD2
cdr3_length: 11

cdr3_aa: ASSLLSSGNTDTQY
v_call: TRBV28
d_call: TRBD2
cdr3_length: 14

cdr3_aa: ASSLLDFPLVGTQY
v_call: TRBV9
d_call: .
cdr3_length: 14

cdr3_aa: ASSNTCRDRDYEQY
v_call: TRBV7-3
d_call: TRBD1
cdr3_length: 14

cdr3_aa: ASSYGPGGEQETQY
v_call: TRBV5-4
d_call: TRBD2
cdr3_length: 14

cdr3_aa: ASGTDTQY
v_call: TRBV10-3
d_call: .
cdr3_length: 8

cdr3_aa: ASSDSGGVQF
v_call: TRBV5-6
d_call: .
cdr3_length: 10

cdr3_aa: ASSREANTEAF
v_call: TRBV19
d_call: .
cdr3_length: 11

cdr3_aa: ASTRTSGRNYEQY
v_call: TRBV6-5
d_call: TRBD2
cdr3_length: 13

cdr3_aa: ASSFTGINTGELF
v_call: TRBV5-1
d_call: .
cdr3_length: 13

cdr3_aa: ASSPPWAYEQY
v_call: TRBV4-1
d_call: .
cdr3_length: 11